This TCR beta chain was sequenced for a study of graft-versus-host responses after intestinal transplantation (dated by TCRdb to the early 2020s). Some background on the complete study: Recipients received multivisceral, liver-intestinal, or isolated intestinal transplants. Every recipient was given anti-thymocyte globulin induction, followed by approximately 3 years of maintenance tacrolimus and steroids. Bulk TCR-beta CDR3 sequencing was used to track graft-versus-host and host-versus-graft alloreactive T cell clones in the graft, circulation and bone marrow after intestinal transplantation. Alloreactive clones were identified by sequencing pre-transplant mixed lymphocyte reaction products and comparing them with unstimulated pre-transplant donor and recipient T cells. The cohort enrolled 24 intestinal transplant recipients including one retransplant, and a few patients lacking pretransplant specimens were excluded. A peak of at least 4% donor T cells among recipient peripheral blood mononuclear cells was the definition used for donor T cell macrochimerism. Instead of going to the commercial service, samples from a few later patients were sequenced in-house on an Illumina MiSeq and processed with MiXCR. What the authors observed across the whole study: High GvH to HvG T cell clonal ratios were observed in the allografts of patients with donor T cell macrochimerism. Peak levels of circulating GvH clones were associated with declines in HvG clones early after transplant. Conclusions were limited by the relatively low number and heterogeneity of intestinal transplant patients. GvH clones were found in recipient bone marrow, and some of the GvH clones appeared earlier in ileal mucosa or blood, which is consistent with an intestinal mucosal origin.

Sample time point, as interpreted from the label and publication: cells obtained before transplantation from donor or recipient. CD3+CD4+ and CD3+CD8+ populations were FACS-sorted from unstimulated pre-transplant donor and recipient cells taken from spleen or lymph nodes. The library was produced with the immunoSEQ multiplex PCR assay. For most patients, genomic DNA was isolated with the Qiagen DNeasy Blood and Tissue Kit and shipped frozen to Adaptive Biotechnologies for TCR sequencing. Adaptive Biotechnologies carried out high-throughput TCR-beta CDR3 sequencing of genomic DNA for most patients. Under the source paper's analysis protocol: Adaptive's ImmunoSEQ software was the source of the TCR sequencing data for 15 to 20 patients, while a few other patients were processed with MiXCR and VDJtools. To correct CD4 versus CD8 sorting errors, sequences present in both subsets at a frequency ratio below 5:1 were removed. CDR3 nucleotide sequences shared between donor and recipient were removed because the origin of such sequences could not be assigned. To count as alloreactive, a clone needed at least 2-fold expansion over unstimulated cells and a minimum CFSE-low frequency of 0.002% (template counts) or 0.001% (read counts). Clones detected in sequenced pre-transplant spleen, lymph node, or MLR CFSE-low populations of the donor or recipient were defined as mappable. The cumulative frequency of alloreactive clones was calculated as a percentage of all sequences, weighted by copy number. TCRdb's version of the immuneACCESS table is confined to in-frame rearrangements and falls short of the full clone set. An unresolved V gene accounts for under half of the shortfall where checked; the remainder is of unknown origin. Clone size and V and J calls were adopted from that table, with D and trimming inferred from the DNA. For this sample there are about 130,000 clones; 80% to 95% appear just once. 0.19% of the sample rests with the top ten.

The CDR3 runs 11 amino acids, cysteine and phenylalanine included. Solely the CDR3 DNA is kept, with 33 bases framed from the first base. The germline V gene specifies SNHLY as CDR1 and FYNNEI as CDR2. V and J are truncated by 6 bases and 10 bases respectively, leaving an intervening sequence of 12 bases. Details on this clone: The antigen this receptor binds is unknown. Nothing much larger sits one base from this clone, and base qualities are not available.

The rearranged segments are TRBV2 and TRBJ1-1; the D gene is not confidently resolved. The sequence derives from a human donor who received an intestinal transplant. The sequencing here drew on unstimulated CD4+ T cells sorted from spleen or lymph node cells, taken before intestinal transplant. Here the CDR3 is given as CASRDPGRAFF. The DNA sequence is as follows: TGTGCCAGCAGGGACCCAGGTCGAGCTTTCTTT.